This T cell receptor (beta chain) was sequenced for a study of blood T cell repertoires in COVID-19. Some clones are missing from TCRdb's copy, which holds only in-frame ones; the method was immunoSEQ multiplex PCR. Of 95,000 to 150,000 clones in the sample, 70% to 90% were seen once. Trimming left V 3 bases short and J 3 bases short, with 9 bases between. The CDR3 runs to 13 residues. The V gene's germline CDR1 is LNHDA and CDR2 SQIVND (reference sequence). The TCR comes from a man aged 35 to 55 with acute or convalescent COVID-19. J is TRBJ2-7 and V is TRBV19; no clear D. Sequenced material: peripheral blood. DNA of the CDR3: TGTGCCAGTAGTATGTCTCCTTACTACGAGCAGTACTTC. Translating gives CASSMSPYYEQYF.